This T cell receptor beta chain was profiled in a study of blood T cells in healthy people across ages. Notes on the study in general: Long-lived donors carried more naive CD4+ cells and greater diversity than aged donors. Those diversity estimates obtained from one million T cells were thought to be underestimates.

For the second PCR, which ran for roughly 7 to 11 cycles, a sample-barcoded 5' primer and a J-beta primer mix were used. TCRdb redid the calling of the 5' RACE reads with MiXCR, one entry per CDR3 protein. The table lists under 1,000,000 distinct CDR3 sequences, roughly 40% of them singletons. Whenever a sample was processed, at least 6.5 million PBMCs were isolated. Between the trimmed V and J ends, which lost 7 bases and 4 bases, there was a span of 16 bases. The CDR3 contains 14 residues. The germline CDR1 and CDR2 sequences are MDHEN and SYDVKM. Worth noting for this clonotype: As yet, its antigen is unknown.

This sequence originates from a man aged 18 to 30 in good health. Sequences were obtained from blood. This rearrangement joins TRBV28 to TRBJ2-5; perhaps TRBD2 as D (7 bases). CDR3 DNA: TGTGCCAGCACCCAACGGGGGGCACGAGAGACCCAGTACTTC. It codes for CASTQRGARETQYF.